This TCR beta chain appears in the sequencing data of a study of OX40 agonist ivuxolimab in advanced cancers. Study-level background: Given to patients was ivuxolimab, an agonistic anti-OX40 (CD134) antibody.

Assay used: immunoSEQ multiplex PCR; TCRdb lists only in-frame clones, some missing. Seen here are 28,000 or so clones, 80% to 85% observed once, and the top ten hold under 25%. Germline V gene sequence: CDR1 MNHEY, CDR2 SMNVEV (reference sequence). V was pared by 5 bases and J by 3 bases, with 25 bases between. The CDR3 runs 19 residues. Autoimmune disease history or systemic immunosuppression was exclusionary. Points from the study as a whole: No antigen was identified for the clonally expanded peripheral T cells.

This clone appeared a single time. Its target is not known. The chain is built from TRBV27 and TRBJ2-2; perhaps TRBD2 as D (6 bases). Material: CD4+ or CD8+ T cells sorted from blood, obtained in a trial of the OX40 agonist ivuxolimab. The clonotype originates from an adult with an advanced solid tumor such as melanoma, head and neck, liver or kidney cancer. In DNA, the CDR3 is TGTGCCAGCAGTCCCTCGGGAGCTAAGAGGGGTGCGGACACCGGGGAGCTGTTTTTT. Its protein is CASSPSGAKRGADTGELFF.